This TCR beta chain was obtained from a study of chemoradiotherapy in HPV16-positive cancers (dated by TCRdb to between 2021 and 2023). For the wider study: Functional T-cell assays on cells from two HPV16-positive patients defined candidate HPV-specific T-cell clones and common TCR motifs. The candidate HPV-specific TCRs and motifs were then tracked in TCR repertoires from 86 patients with HPV-related cancers. The study asked whether T-cell immunity to the HPV oncoproteins E6 and E7 changes during chemoradiotherapy and whether this immunity affects survival. Paper-wide results and their limitations: Among HPV16-positive patients, expansion of HPV-responsive T cells during chemoradiotherapy was associated with better recurrence-free survival. Only a couple of HPV16-positive patients were used to derive the functional definition of HPV-specific T cells, and the survival association was reported for HPV16-positive patients. Expansion of candidate HPV-specific clones and E7-related TCR motifs was observed in the tumor microenvironment during treatment, whereas no such expansion was observed for non-HPV-specific T cells.

About this clone: What antigen it recognizes has not been identified. Base-call qualities are not available, and no considerably larger clone is one nucleotide away.

As encoded in the germline V gene, CDR1 is MNHNS while CDR2 is SASEGT. The CDR3 contains 14 residues, cysteine and phenylalanine counted. Only CDR3 DNA remains: 42 bases, in frame from the first base. V and J are truncated by 5 bases and 2 bases respectively, leaving an intervening sequence of 13 bases. Library preparation was by the immunoSEQ multiplex PCR assay. The table was pulled from immuneACCESS by TCRdb, which kept in-frame rearrangements only. Such tables lose some clones; where checked, under half of the loss comes from unresolved V genes, and the rest has no known cause. A total of over 10,000 clones appear in this sample, 85% to 90% of them only once. About 3% of the sample belongs to the ten largest clones. Because repertoires were sampled repeatedly during chemoradiotherapy, clonal expansion in the tumor microenvironment could be followed.

This TCR came from a human donor with HPV-associated anogenital cancer. This receptor chain uses TRBV6-1 and TRBJ2-7; the D gene is perhaps TRBD1, on 6 matching bases. Sequenced material: blood, taken from a patient who underwent chemoradiotherapy. The CDR3 corresponds to CASSLGNRAYEQYF. DNA sequence: TGTGCCAGCAGTTTGGGGAACAGGGCCTACGAGCAGTACTTC.